This T cell receptor beta chain was sequenced during a study of T cell repertoires in cytomegalovirus infection. Study in general: Based on public TCR beta signatures, there were indications of CMV infection and of a matching HLA type.

Study-wide findings and caveats: Dominating the ex vivo response were HLA-C-restricted CMV-specific TCR beta clonotypes.

The CDR3 runs to 16 residues. The germline gives CDR1 SGDLS, CDR2 YYNGEE. The ends lost 3 bases at V and 1 base at J; junction bases unmatched: 5. Notes on this clonotype: Its specificity is unknown.

TCRdb passed the reads through MiXCR, listing each CDR3 protein once. The data hold fewer than 1,000,000 distinct CDR3 sequences, with less than 40% observed a single time. The chain is built from TRBV9 and TRBJ2-2; TRBD2 matches at 8 bases. The receptor was isolated from a human donor in good health (CMV status not recorded). Some clones in this sample may be carry-over from other donors' samples. The input for sequencing was cultured CD8+ T cells from PBMCs, taken from culture after CMV antigen stimulation. In DNA, the CDR3 is TGTGCCAGCAGCGGAGGACTAGCCAAGAACACCGGGGAGCTGTTTTTT. Translation gives CASSGGLAKNTGELFF. The entire variable domain, with the rest obtained from reference TRBV9 and TRBJ2-2, is as follows: DSGVTQTPKHLITATGQRVTLRCSPRSGDLSVYWYQQSLDQGLQFLIQYYNGEERAKGNILERFSAQQFPDLHSELNLSSLELGDSALYFCASSGGLAKNTGELFFGEGSRLTVL.